This TCR beta chain comes out of a study of blood T cell repertoires in COVID-19. Whole-study context: From T cells, B-cell-depleted T cells, or PBMCs came the material, which was cDNA or gDNA.

The CDR3 is 14 residues long. CDR1 is SGHRS, CDR2 YFSETQ, per germline. V was clipped by 5 bases and J by 0 bases, with 11 bases between them. The repertoire was sequenced with immunoSEQ multiplex PCR; TCRdb's copy has only in-frame clones and lacks some. Found here are approximately 68,000 clones, more than 75% of them singletons; the top ten hold roughly a tenth. The sequenced material came from peripheral blood. The chain is built from TRBV5-1 and TRBJ1-1, with D maybe TRBD1 (5 bases). The origin of this receptor is a man between 65 and 79 years old with active or convalescent COVID-19. CDR3 in amino acids: CASRDTNMNTEAFF. DNA for the CDR3: TGCGCCAGCAGGGACACGAACATGAACACTGAAGCTTTCTTT.